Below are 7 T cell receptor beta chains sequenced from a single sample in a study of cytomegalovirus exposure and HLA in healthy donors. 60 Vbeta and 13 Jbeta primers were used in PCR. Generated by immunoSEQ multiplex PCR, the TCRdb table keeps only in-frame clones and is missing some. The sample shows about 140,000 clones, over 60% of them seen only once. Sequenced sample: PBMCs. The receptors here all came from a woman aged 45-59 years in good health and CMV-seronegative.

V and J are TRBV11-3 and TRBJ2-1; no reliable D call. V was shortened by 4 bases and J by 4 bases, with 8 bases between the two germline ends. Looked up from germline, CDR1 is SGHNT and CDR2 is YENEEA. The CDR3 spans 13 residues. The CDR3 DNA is TGTGCCAGCAGCTCCCCCCGGTACAATGAGCAGTTCTTC. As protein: CASSSPRYNEQFF.

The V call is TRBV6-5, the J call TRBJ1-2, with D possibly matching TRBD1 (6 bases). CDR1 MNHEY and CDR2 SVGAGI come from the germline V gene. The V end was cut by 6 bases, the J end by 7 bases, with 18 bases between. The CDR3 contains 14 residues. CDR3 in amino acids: CASRTETRGGGYTF. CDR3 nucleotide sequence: TGTGCCAGCAGAACAGAAACCCGAGGGGGTGGCTACACCTTC.

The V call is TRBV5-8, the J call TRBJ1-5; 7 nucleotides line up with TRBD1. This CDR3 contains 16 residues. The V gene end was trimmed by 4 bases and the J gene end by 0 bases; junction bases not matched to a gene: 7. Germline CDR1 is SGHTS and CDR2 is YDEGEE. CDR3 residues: CASSIRQGYSNQPQHF. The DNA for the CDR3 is TGTGCCAGCAGCATCCGACAGGGATATAGCAATCAGCCCCAGCATTTT. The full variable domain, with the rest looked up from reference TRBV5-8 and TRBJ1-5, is EAGVTQSPTHLIKTRGQQATLRCSPISGHTSVYWYQQALGLGLQFLLWYDEGEERNRGNFPPRFSGRQFPNYSSELNVNALELEDSALYLCASSIRQGYSNQPQHFGDGTRLSIL.

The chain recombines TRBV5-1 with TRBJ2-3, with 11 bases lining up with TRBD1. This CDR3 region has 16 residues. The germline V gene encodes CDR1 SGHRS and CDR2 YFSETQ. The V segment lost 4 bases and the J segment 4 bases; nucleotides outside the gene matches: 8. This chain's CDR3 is CASSQGPGQGADTQYF. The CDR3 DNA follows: TGCGCCAGCAGCCAAGGTCCGGGACAGGGGGCAGATACGCAGTATTTT.

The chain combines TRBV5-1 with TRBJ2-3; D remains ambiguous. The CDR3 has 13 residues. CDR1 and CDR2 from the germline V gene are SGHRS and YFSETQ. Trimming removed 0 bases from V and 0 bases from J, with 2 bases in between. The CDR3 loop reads CASSLASTDTQYF. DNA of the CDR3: TGCGCCAGCAGCTTGGCGAGCACAGATACGCAGTATTTT.

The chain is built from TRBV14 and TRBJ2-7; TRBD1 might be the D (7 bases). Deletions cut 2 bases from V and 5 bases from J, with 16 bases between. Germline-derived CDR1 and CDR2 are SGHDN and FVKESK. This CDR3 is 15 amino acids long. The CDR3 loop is CASSQTRGVRNEQYF. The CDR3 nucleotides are TGTGCCAGCAGCCAAACCAGGGGGGTTCGGAACGAGCAGTACTTC.

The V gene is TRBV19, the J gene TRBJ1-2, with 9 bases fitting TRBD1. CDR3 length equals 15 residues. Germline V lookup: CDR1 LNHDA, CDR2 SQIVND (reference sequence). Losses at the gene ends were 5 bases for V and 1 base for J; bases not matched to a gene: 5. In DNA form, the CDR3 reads TGTGCCAGTAGTTTACAGGGGGCCGATAACTATGGCTACACCTTC. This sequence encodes CASSLQGADNYGYTF.